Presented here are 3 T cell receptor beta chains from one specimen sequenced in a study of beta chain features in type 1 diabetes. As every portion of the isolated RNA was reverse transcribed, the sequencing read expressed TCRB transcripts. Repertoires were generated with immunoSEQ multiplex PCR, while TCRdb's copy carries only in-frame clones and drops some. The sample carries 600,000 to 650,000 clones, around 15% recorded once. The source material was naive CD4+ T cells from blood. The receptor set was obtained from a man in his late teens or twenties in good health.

The CDR3 DNA reads TGCAGCGTGGTGACAGGGGGAAGTGGCAATCAGCCCCAGCATTTT. Translated: CSVVTGGSGNQPQHF. The rearrangement joins TRBV29-1 to TRBJ1-5; TRBD1 matches 9 bases. Germline CDR1 and CDR2: SQVTM and ANQGSEA. The CDR3 sequence is 15 residues long. Trimming at V came to 6 bases and at J to 2 bases, leaving 8 bases not matched to a gene.

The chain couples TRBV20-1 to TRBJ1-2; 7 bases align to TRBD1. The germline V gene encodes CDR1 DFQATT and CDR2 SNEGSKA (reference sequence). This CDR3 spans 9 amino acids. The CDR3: CRATGVYTF. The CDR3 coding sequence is TGCAGGGCCACAGGGGTTTACACCTTC.

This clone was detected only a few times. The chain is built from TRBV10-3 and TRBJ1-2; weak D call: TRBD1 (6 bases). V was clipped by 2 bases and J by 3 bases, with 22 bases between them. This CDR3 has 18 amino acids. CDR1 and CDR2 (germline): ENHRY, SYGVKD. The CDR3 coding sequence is TGTGCCATCAGTGAGCCCCCACTCTGGGGGCAATGGGACTATGGCTACACCTTC. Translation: CAISEPPLWGQWDYGYTF.